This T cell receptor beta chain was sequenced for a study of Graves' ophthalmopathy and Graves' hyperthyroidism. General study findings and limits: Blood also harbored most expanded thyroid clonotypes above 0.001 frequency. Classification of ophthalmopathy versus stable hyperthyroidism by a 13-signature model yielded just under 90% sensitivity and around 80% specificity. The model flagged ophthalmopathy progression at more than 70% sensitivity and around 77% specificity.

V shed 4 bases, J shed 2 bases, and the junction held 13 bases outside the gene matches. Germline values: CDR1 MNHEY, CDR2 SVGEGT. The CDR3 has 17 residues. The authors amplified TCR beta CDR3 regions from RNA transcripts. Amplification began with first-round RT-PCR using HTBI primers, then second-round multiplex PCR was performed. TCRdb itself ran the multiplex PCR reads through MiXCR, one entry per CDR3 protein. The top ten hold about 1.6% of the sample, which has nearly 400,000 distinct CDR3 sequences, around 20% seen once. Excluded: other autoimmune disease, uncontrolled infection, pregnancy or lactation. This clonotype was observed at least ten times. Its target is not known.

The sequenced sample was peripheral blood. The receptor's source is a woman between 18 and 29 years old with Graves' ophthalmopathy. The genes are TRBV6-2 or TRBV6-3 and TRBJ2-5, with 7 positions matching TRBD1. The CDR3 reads CASSSPLTTGRQETQYF. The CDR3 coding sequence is TGTGCCAGCAGTTCCCCCCTCACGACAGGGCGTCAAGAGACCCAGTACTTC.